This section outlines one TCR beta chain sequence together with its context. As yet, its antigen is unknown. The sample comes from a study of OX40 agonist ivuxolimab in advanced cancers. Study-level findings and limits: The CD4+ and CD8+ T cells in the blood had expanded clonally by week 6 at 0.1 to 3.0 mg/kg.

Method: immunoSEQ multiplex PCR; TCRdb's copy keeps in-frame clones and lacks some. Here the sample spans around 29,000 clones, around nine tenths being singletons. Trimming cost V 5 bases and J 4 bases, with 13 bases left between them. The CDR3 is 13 residues long. CDR1 SGHRS and CDR2 YFSETQ come from the germline V gene. The rearrangement links TRBV5-1 to TRBJ2-7, with D tentatively TRBD2 (5 bases). Sequences were derived from CD4+ or CD8+ T cells sorted from blood, sampled in a trial of the OX40 agonist ivuxolimab. This clonotype was sampled from an adult with an advanced solid tumor such as melanoma, head and neck, liver or kidney cancer. The CDR3 coding sequence is TGCGCCAGCAGTCTGGACTGGTATTACGAGCAGTACTTC. Translated: CASSLDWYYEQYF.